This T cell receptor beta chain was documented in a study of blood T cell repertoires in COVID-19. Study-level information: Acute and convalescent COVID-19 specimens originated in the United States, Italy and Spain. PBMCs, B-cell-depleted T cells, or T cells were the source of the cDNA or gDNA that made up the material.

Original handling: Nucleated cell counts were estimated from reference gene primer amplification. The data were produced by immunoSEQ multiplex PCR, yet TCRdb's version contains in-frame clones alone and is incomplete. The DNA gave D and trimming, while V, J and clone size come from that table. This sample carries about 95,000 clones, around 90% of them seen once, and the ten largest clones take 3% to 4.5%. The CDR3 has 18 amino acids. From germline, CDR1 is SGHNT and CDR2 YYREEE (reference sequence). V gave up 4 bases and J gave up 0 bases; unmatched junction bases: 7. V and J are TRBV5-4 and TRBJ2-3, with 14 bases lining up with TRBD2. Sequencing was done on a sample of peripheral blood. The receptor's source is a woman aged 50 to 60 in a cohort sampled during active COVID-19. In nucleotides, the CDR3 is TGTGCCAGCAGCGGGACTAGCGGGAGAGGTTTGAGCACAGATACGCAGTATTTT. Translated, it gives CASSGTSGRGLSTDTQYF.